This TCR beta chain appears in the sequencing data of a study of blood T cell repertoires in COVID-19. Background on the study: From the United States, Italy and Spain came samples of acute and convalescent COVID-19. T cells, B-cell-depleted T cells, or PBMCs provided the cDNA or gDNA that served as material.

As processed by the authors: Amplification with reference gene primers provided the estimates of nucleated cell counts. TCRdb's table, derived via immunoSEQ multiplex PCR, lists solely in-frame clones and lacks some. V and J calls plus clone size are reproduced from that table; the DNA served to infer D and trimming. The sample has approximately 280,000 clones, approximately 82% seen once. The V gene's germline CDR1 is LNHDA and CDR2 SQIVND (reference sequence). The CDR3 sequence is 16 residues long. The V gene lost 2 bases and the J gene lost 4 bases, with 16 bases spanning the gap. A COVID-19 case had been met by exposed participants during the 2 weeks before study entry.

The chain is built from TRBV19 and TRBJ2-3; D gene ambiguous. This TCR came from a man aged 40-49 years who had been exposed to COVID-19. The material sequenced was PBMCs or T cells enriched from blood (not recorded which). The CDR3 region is CASSIRPFYVADTQYF. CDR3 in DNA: TGTGCCAGTAGTATACGCCCTTTCTATGTGGCAGATACGCAGTATTTT.